Each of the 21 T cell receptor beta chains below was sequenced from the same sample in a study of beta chain features in type 1 diabetes. Investigators reverse transcribed all isolated RNA, so they sequenced expressed TCRB transcripts. TCRdb's copy holds only in-frame clones and misses some; the assay was immunoSEQ multiplex PCR. The sample yields 200,000 to 250,000 clones, 27% seen once. Sample: central memory CD4+ T cells from blood. The receptors were gathered from a man aged 25 to 45 in good health.

This chain uses TRBV11-1 with TRBJ2-7; 9 bases map to TRBD1. The junction had 2 bases not matched to a gene; V was cut back by 4 bases and J by 4 bases. Germline V lookup: CDR1 SGHAT, CDR2 FQDESV (reference sequence). This CDR3 region has 13 residues. The CDR3 coding sequence is TGTGCCAGCAGCTACAGGGGGCAATACGAGCAGTACTTC. Amino acid sequence: CASSYRGQYEQYF.

The chain joins TRBV5-6 to TRBJ1-1; D call uncertain. The CDR3 covers 13 residues. Trimming took 5 bases from V and 1 from J, leaving 9 bases between them. Germline values: CDR1 SGHDT, CDR2 YYEEEE. CDR3 DNA: TGTGCCAGCAGGGACTACAGGAACACTGAAGCTTTCTTT. Translated: CASRDYRNTEAFF.

This chain uses TRBV29-1 with TRBJ1-1; no firm D call. Germline lookup yields CDR1 SQVTM and CDR2 ANQGSEA. Trimming stripped 6 bases from V and 5 bases from J, with 16 bases between. The CDR3 consists of 13 residues. The CDR3 region is CSVHRDQGTEAFF. The CDR3 nucleotides are TGCAGCGTCCACAGAGACCAAGGGACTGAAGCTTTCTTT.

This clone was counted between two and nine times. The rearrangement links TRBV28 to TRBJ2-7; 7 bases map to TRBD1. Germline V CDR1 and CDR2: MDHEN, SYDVKM. This CDR3 is built from 14 residues. J was trimmed by 5 bases and V by 4 bases; bases with no gene match: 8. The CDR3: CASSSRQGANEQYF. CDR3 sequence (DNA): TGTGCCAGCAGTTCTAGACAGGGTGCGAACGAGCAGTACTTC.

This clone occurred a few times. It differs at one base from a far larger clone, so likely a read error. This same CDR3 is encoded by further DNA sequences in the sample. The genes are TRBV28 and TRBJ2-7; no definite D call. The CDR3 sequence is 14 residues long. CDR1 is MDHEN and CDR2 is SYDVKM in the germline V gene. The V end lost 7 bases, the J end lost 2 bases, and 15 bases lay between the germline ends. DNA for the CDR3: TGTGCCAGCACCTTTCCTCGGGTCCCCTACGAGCAGTACTTC. As protein: CASTFPRVPYEQYF.

The rearrangement uses TRBV2 and TRBJ1-2; TRBD1 is a possible D gene (5 bases). Trimming took off 3 bases at V and 3 bases at J, with 8 bases between the two ends. Germline loops: CDR1 SNHLY, CDR2 FYNNEI. This CDR3 is built from 13 residues. The CDR3 loop reads CASSDQGDYGYTF. The CDR3 region has the DNA TGTGCCAGCAGTGATCAGGGAGACTATGGCTACACCTTC.

This clone was seen a few times. Other DNA sequences within the sample encode an identical CDR3. The chain combines TRBV30 with TRBJ1-5; D uncertain. V was pared by 0 bases and J by 2 bases, with 8 bases between. CDR1 is GTSNPN and CDR2 is SVGIG in the germline V gene (reference sequence). The CDR3 contains 14 residues. This chain's CDR3 is CAWSVRRGNQPQHF. CDR3 sequence (DNA): TGTGCCTGGAGTGTACGGAGGGGCAATCAGCCCCAGCATTTT. The whole variable domain, remainder taken from reference TRBV30 and TRBJ1-5, is SQTIHQWPATLVQPVGSPLSLECTVEGTSNPNLYWYRQAAGRGLQLLFYSVGIGQISSEVPQNLSASRPQDRQFILSSKKLLLSDSGFYLCAWSVRRGNQPQHFGDGTRLSIL.

This clone occurred a few times. The J gene is TRBJ2-7, the V gene TRBV15; 8 bases line up with TRBD1. Trimming cost V 0 bases and J 8 bases; bases outside gene matches: 9. The CDR3 contains 15 residues. Germline V lookup: CDR1 LNHNV, CDR2 YYDKDF (reference sequence). CDR3 protein: CATSRDIRGPEKQYF. CDR3 DNA sequence: TGTGCCACCAGCAGAGATATCAGGGGGCCGGAGAAGCAGTACTTC.

This clone occurred a few times. This chain uses TRBV5-8 with TRBJ2-5; 8 bases agree with TRBD1. Per germline, CDR1 SGHTS and CDR2 YDEGEE. CDR3 length: 15 residues. The V and J ends lost 4 bases and 2 bases, in that order; junction bases with no gene match: 7. The CDR3 DNA reads TGTGCCAGCAGCGCCAAGCAGGGGGCACAAGAGACCCAGTACTTC. Protein product: CASSAKQGAQETQYF.

In its sample, this clone was seen a few times. The J gene is TRBJ2-2, the V gene TRBV4-3; D is possibly TRBD1 (7 bases). With 3 bases removed from V and 3 bases from J, the gap between germline ends came to 20 bases. The CDR3 has 18 residues. Germline V gives CDR1 LGHNA, CDR2 YSLEER. CDR3 amino acids: CASSQEPNRGGYTGELFF. The CDR3 region has the DNA TGCGCCAGCAGCCAGGAACCTAACAGGGGAGGATACACCGGGGAGCTGTTTTTT.

This clone has a handful of counts. The V and J genes are TRBV10-3 and TRBJ2-1; D unclear. There are 12 residues in the CDR3. Germline assignment: CDR1 ENHRY and CDR2 SYGVKD. V gave up 6 bases and J gave up 5 bases, with 8 bases separating them. CDR3 amino acids: CAIRDRNNEQFF. The CDR3 DNA reads as TGTGCCATCAGGGATAGAAACAATGAGCAGTTCTTC.

This chain connects TRBV5-4 to TRBJ2-2, with TRBD1 identical over 7 bases. Germline CDR1 SGHNT, CDR2 YYREEE (reference sequence). The CDR3 spans 16 residues. The junction had 7 bases not matched to a gene; V was cut back by 4 bases and J by 1 base. The CDR3 region is CASSTQTGKNTGELFF. The CDR3 coding sequence is TGTGCCAGCAGCACCCAGACAGGGAAGAACACCGGGGAGCTGTTTTTT.

This clone has more than one count but fewer than ten. V usage is TRBV18 and J usage is TRBJ2-1; D is ambiguous. CDR3 length: 16 residues. CDR1 and CDR2 (germline): KGHSH, LQKENI. Deletions cut 0 bases from V and 2 bases from J, with 11 bases between. The chain's CDR3 is CASSPPKGLTYNEQFF. The CDR3 bases are TGTGCCAGCTCACCACCTAAGGGTCTCACCTACAATGAGCAGTTCTTC. Full variable domain (outside the CDR3, taken from reference TRBV18 and TRBJ2-1): NAGVMQNPRHLVRRRGQEARLRCSPMKGHSHVYWYRQLPEEGLKFMVYLQKENIIDESGMPKERFSAEFPKEGPSILRIQQVVRGDSAAYFCASSPPKGLTYNEQFFGPGTRLTVL.

This clone came up a few times. The V gene is TRBV7-2, the J gene TRBJ2-1, with 7 bases identical to TRBD1. Germline values: CDR1 SGHTA, CDR2 FQGNSA. The CDR3 has 15 amino acids. Losses at the gene ends were 0 bases for V and 7 bases for J; bases not matched to a gene: 6. The chain's CDR3 is CASSLAKGAENEQFF. In nucleotides, the CDR3 is TGTGCCAGCAGCTTAGCTAAGGGGGCCGAAAATGAGCAGTTCTTC. The full variable domain, in which reference TRBV7-2 and TRBJ2-1 provide the parts outside the CDR3, is GAGVSQSPSNKVTEKGKDVELRCDPISGHTALYWYRQSLGQGLEFLIYFQGNSAPDKSGLPSDRFSAERTGGSVSTLTIQRTQQEDSAVYLCASSLAKGAENEQFFGPGTRLTVL.

This clone was seen a handful of times. This rearrangement joins TRBV29-1 to TRBJ2-7; 9 positions agree with TRBD1. Trimming took 7 bases from V and 2 from J; bases not matched to a gene: 6. In germline, CDR1 is SQVTM, CDR2 ANQGSEA. CDR3 size: 13 residues. CDR3 loop: CSGTGQGAYEQYF. DNA of the CDR3: TGCAGCGGGACGGGACAGGGAGCCTACGAGCAGTACTTC.

This chain joins TRBV7-2 and TRBJ1-1; 8 bases are shared with TRBD1. J gave up 1 base and V 7 bases, and 5 bases lay outside the gene matches. CDR3 length: 14 residues. The germline V gene has CDR1 SGHTA and CDR2 FQGNSA. For the CDR3, the DNA is TGTGCCAGCAAACTTGGACAGGGGAACACTGAAGCTTTCTTT. It translates to CASKLGQGNTEAFF.

With respect to this clone: With a much larger clone just one base away, this may be a read error. The chain combines TRBV27 with TRBJ2-3; D is undetermined. Germline CDR1 is MNHEY and CDR2 is SMNVEV (reference sequence). V was shortened by 7 bases and J by 1 base, with 9 bases between the two germline ends. The CDR3 spans 13 residues. The CDR3 nucleotides are TGTGCCAGCACCCCCCGGGGCACAGATACGCAGTATTTT. It specifies CASTPRGTDTQYF.

This clone was counted only a few times. The chain recombines TRBV2 with TRBJ1-1; perhaps TRBD1 as D (6 bases). This CDR3 is built from 13 residues. CDR1 and CDR2 from the germline V gene are SNHLY and FYNNEI. The V gene lost 8 bases and the J gene lost 4 bases, with 14 bases spanning the gap. DNA for the CDR3: TGTGCCAGCTTCCTAACAGGGAGCACTGAAGCTTTCTTT. This sequence encodes CASFLTGSTEAFF.

This clone was seen only a few times. The rearrangement joins TRBV28 to TRBJ2-7; 10 nucleotides match TRBD2. The trim removed 3 bases at V and 3 bases at J, leaving 17 bases unmatched. Germline lookup yields CDR1 MDHEN and CDR2 SYDVKM. CDR3 length: 19 residues. DNA for the CDR3: TGTGCCAGCAGTTTGTCAGGGGGCCTTGGAACTAGCGGGGACTACGAGCAGTACTTC. Translated: CASSLSGGLGTSGDYEQYF. The complete variable domain, with remaining parts taken from reference TRBV28 and TRBJ2-7, reads DVKVTQSSRYLVKRTGEKVFLECVQDMDHENMFWYRQDPGLGLRLIYFSYDVKMKEKGDIPEGYSVSREKKERFSLILESASTNQTSMYLCASSLSGGLGTSGDYEQYFGPGTRLTVT.

This clone was seen more than once but under ten times. The rearrangement joins TRBV4-3 to TRBJ2-1, with D perhaps matching TRBD1 (6 bases). V lost 1 base and J lost 7, with 11 bases in between. Per the germline V gene, CDR1 is LGHNA and CDR2 is YSLEER. The CDR3 length is 14 residues. The CDR3 DNA reads as TGCGCCAGCAGCCAAGCAGACAGGAGTAATGAGCAGTTCTTC. This gives the protein CASSQADRSNEQFF.

This clone was seen just once. CDR3 region: CASTEAAALPLRAFF. As DNA, the CDR3 is TGTGCCAGCACCGAGGCCGCCGCCCTCCCCTTAAGAGCTTTCTTT. This chain connects TRBV11-2 to TRBJ1-1, with D hard to call. CDR1 and CDR2 (germline): SGHAT, FQNNGV. V dropped 7 bases and J dropped 10 bases, with 25 bases sitting between them. This CDR3 contains 15 residues.